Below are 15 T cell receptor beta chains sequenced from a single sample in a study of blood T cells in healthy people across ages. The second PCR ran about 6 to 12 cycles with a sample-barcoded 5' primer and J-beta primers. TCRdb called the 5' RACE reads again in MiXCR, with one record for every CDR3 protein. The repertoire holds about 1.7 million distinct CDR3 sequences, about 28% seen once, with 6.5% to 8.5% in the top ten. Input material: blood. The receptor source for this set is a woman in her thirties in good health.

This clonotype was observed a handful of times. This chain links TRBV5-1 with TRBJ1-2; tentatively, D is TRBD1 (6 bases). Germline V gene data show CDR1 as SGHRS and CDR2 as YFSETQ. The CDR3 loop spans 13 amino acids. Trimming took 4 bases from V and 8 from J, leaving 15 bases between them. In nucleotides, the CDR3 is TGCGCCAGCAGCGAACAAACAGGGAGCGGCTACACCTTC. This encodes CASSEQTGSGYTF.

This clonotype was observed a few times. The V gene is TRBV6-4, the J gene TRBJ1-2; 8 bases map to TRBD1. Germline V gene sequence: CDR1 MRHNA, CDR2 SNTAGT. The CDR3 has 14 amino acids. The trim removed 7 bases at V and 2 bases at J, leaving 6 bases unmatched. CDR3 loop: CASNENRGNYGYTF. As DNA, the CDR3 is TGTGCCAGCAACGAAAACAGGGGGAACTATGGCTACACCTTC.

In DNA, the CDR3 is TGCAGTGCTGGCCGGGGCAGGAGAGGAACAGATACGCAGTATTTT. It is translated as CSAGRGRRGTDTQYF. This sequence joins TRBV20-1 and TRBJ2-3; either TRBD1 or TRBD2 may fit D (5 bases each). This CDR3 region has 15 residues. CDR1 and CDR2 from the germline V gene are DFQATT and SNEGSKA (reference sequence). Trimming removed 5 bases at V and 3 bases at J, with 18 bases between.

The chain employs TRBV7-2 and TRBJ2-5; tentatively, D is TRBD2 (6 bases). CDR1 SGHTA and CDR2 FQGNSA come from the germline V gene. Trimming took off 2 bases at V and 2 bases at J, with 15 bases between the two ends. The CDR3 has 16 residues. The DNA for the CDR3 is TGTGCCAGCAGCTTATCGGCGGGGTTGTTGCAAGAGACCCAGTACTTC. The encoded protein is CASSLSAGLLQETQYF.

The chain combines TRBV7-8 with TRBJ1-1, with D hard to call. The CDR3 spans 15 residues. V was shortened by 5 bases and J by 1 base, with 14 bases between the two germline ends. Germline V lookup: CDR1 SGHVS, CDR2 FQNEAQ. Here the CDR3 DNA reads TGTGCCAGCAGCGCCAAATCGTCGAGGAACACTGAAGCTTTCTTT. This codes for CASSAKSSRNTEAFF. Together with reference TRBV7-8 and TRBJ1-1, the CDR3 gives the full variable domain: GAGVSQSPRYKVAKRGQDVALRCDPISGHVSLFWYQQALGQGPEFLTYFQNEAQLDKSGLPSDRFFAERPEGSVSTLKIQRTQQEDSAVYLCASSAKSSRNTEAFFGQGTRLTVV.

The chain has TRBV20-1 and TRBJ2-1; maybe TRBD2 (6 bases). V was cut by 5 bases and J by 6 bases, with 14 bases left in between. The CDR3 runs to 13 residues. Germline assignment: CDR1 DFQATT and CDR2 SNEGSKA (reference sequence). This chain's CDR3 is CSAVPPGGNEQFF. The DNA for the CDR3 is TGCAGTGCTGTCCCCCCCGGGGGCAATGAGCAGTTCTTC.

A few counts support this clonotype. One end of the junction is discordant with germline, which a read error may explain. This CDR3 is CAGSQGATRAFAEQYF. The CDR3 nucleotides are TGTGCCGGCAGCCAAGGGGCTACCAGGGCCTTCGCCGAGCAGTACTTC. The chain recombines TRBV14 with TRBJ2-4; D is possibly TRBD1 (5 bases). With the DNA end fitting TRBJ2-7 better, the J assignment may be wrong. The CDR3 totals 16 residues. Germline V gene sequence: CDR1 SGHDN, CDR2 FVKESK.

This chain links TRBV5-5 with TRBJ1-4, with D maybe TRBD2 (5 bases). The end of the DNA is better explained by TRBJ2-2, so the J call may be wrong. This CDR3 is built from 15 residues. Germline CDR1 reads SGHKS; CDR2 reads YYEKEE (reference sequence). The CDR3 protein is CASSPGLGIPGELFF. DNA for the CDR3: TGTGCCAGCAGCCCAGGACTGGGAATCCCCGGGGAGCTGTTTTTT.

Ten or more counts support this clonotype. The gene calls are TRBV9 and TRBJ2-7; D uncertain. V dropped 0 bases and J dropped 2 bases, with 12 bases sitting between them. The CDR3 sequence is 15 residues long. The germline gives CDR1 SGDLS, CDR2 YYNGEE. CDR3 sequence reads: CASSVDGGTTYEQYF. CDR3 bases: TGTGCCAGCAGCGTAGATGGCGGCACGACCTACGAGCAGTACTTC.

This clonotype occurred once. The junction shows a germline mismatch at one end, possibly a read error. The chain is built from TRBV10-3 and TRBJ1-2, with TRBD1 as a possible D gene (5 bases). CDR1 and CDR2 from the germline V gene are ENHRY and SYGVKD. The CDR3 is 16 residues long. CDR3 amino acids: CAISESKQTDIYGDTF. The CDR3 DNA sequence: TGCGCCATCAGTGAGTCTAAGCAGACAGACATCTATGGCGACACCTTC.

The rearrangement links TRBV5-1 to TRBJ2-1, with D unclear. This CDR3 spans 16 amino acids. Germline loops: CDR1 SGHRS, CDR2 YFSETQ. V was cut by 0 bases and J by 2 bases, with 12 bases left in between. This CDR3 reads CASSLVVRNTYNEQFF. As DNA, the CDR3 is TGCGCCAGCAGCTTGGTAGTGAGGAATACCTACAATGAGCAGTTCTTC.

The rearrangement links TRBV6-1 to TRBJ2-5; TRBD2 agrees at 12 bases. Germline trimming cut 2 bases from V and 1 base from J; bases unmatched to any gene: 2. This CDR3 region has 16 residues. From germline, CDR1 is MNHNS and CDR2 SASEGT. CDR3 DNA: TGTGCCAGCAGTGAAACACTAGCGGGGGGCCAAGAGACCCAGTACTTC. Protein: CASSETLAGGQETQYF.

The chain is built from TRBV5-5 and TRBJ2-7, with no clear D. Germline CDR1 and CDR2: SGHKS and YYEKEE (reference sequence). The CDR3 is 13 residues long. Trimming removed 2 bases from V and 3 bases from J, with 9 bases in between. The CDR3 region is CASSFVGYYEQYF. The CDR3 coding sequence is TGTGCCAGCAGCTTTGTTGGATACTACGAGCAGTACTTC.

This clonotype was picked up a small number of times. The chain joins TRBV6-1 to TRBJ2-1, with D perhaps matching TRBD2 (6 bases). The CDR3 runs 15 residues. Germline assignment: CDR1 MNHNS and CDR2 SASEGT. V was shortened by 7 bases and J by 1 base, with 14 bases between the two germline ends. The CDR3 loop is CASNYEAGSYNEQFF. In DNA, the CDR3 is TGTGCCAGCAATTATGAAGCGGGTTCCTACAATGAGCAGTTCTTC.

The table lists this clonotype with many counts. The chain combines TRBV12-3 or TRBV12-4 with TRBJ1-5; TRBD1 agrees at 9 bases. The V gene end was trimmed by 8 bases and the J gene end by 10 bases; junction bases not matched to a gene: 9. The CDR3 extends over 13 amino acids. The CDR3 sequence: CASGFGTGQPQHF. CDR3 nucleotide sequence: TGTGCCAGCGGATTCGGGACAGGGCAACCCCAGCATTTT.